Below are 21 T cell receptor beta chains sequenced from a single sample in a study of T cell responses to AZD1222 COVID-19 vaccine (dated by TCRdb to the early 2020s). The time point label, read with the paper, signifies: baseline before first vaccination. Library prep was done by the immunoSEQ multiplex PCR assay. Held by TCRdb, this immuneACCESS table contains in-frame sequences only and omits some clones. Under half of the omission traces to an unresolved V gene where checked; the cause of the rest is unknown. This sample has around 140,000 clones in its table, and about 93% of those were observed once. The ten largest clones represent over 7.5% of the sample. The input for sequencing was peripheral blood, taken on day 0 of AZD1222 vaccination. The receptors originated from an adult in good health.

The chain links TRBV27 to TRBJ1-5; D perhaps matches TRBD1 (6 bases). The CDR3 is 15 amino acids. Trimming removed 0 bases from V and 6 bases from J, with 12 bases in between. Germline V gives CDR1 MNHEY, CDR2 SMNVEV (reference sequence). The CDR3 loop reads CASSLSMGGSQPQHF. The CDR3 region has the DNA TGTGCCAGCAGTTTATCGATGGGGGGCAGTCAGCCCCAGCATTTT.

The V call is TRBV7-2, the J call TRBJ2-1, with D perhaps being TRBD1 or TRBD2 (5 bases each). The length of the CDR3 is 15 residues. V was pared by 0 bases and J by 9 bases, with 15 bases between. The germline CDR1 and CDR2 sequences are SGHTA and FQGNSA. CDR3 bases: TGTGCCAGCAGCTTAGCCCGGGGCTCCACCGCTGAGCAGTTCTTC. Its protein product is CASSLARGSTAEQFF.

The CDR3 loop reads CASSSEGGFGANVLTF. CDR3 DNA: TGTGCCAGCAGCTCAGAGGGAGGGTTCGGGGCCAACGTCCTGACTTTC. The chain joins TRBV7-2 to TRBJ2-6; 7 bases map to TRBD2. The trim removed 4 bases at V and 4 bases at J, leaving 7 bases unmatched. This CDR3 region has 16 residues. Per germline, CDR1 SGHTA and CDR2 FQGNSA.

The V and J genes are TRBV9 and TRBJ1-4; unclear D gene. This CDR3 is built from 16 residues. V gave up 4 bases and J gave up 0 bases, with 13 bases separating them. Per germline, CDR1 SGDLS and CDR2 YYNGEE. The CDR3 DNA sequence: TGTGCCAGCAGCCCGCACCACTCCTCAACTAATGAAAAACTGTTTTTT. Its translation: CASSPHHSSTNEKLFF.

V gene TRBV7-9 combines with J gene TRBJ1-1; D is perhaps TRBD1 (6 bases). From germline, CDR1 is SEHNR and CDR2 FQNEAQ (reference sequence). With 8 bases removed from V and 1 base from J, the gap between germline ends came to 17 bases. CDR3 length equals 15 residues. The CDR3 is CASGGTDSPNTEAFF. CDR3 in DNA: TGTGCCAGCGGAGGGACGGACAGCCCGAACACTGAAGCTTTCTTT.

The rearrangement links TRBV30 to TRBJ1-1; no reliable D call. Germline V gives CDR1 GTSNPN, CDR2 SVGIG (reference sequence). Trimming left V 7 bases short and J 6 bases short, with 9 bases between. The CDR3 has 10 amino acids. CDR3 sequence (DNA): TGTGCCTACGACGGTCCTGAAGCTTTCTTT. Its protein product is CAYDGPEAFF.

The gene calls are TRBV28 and TRBJ2-3; D unresolved. This CDR3 spans 16 amino acids. Germline V CDR1 and CDR2: MDHEN, SYDVKM. Trimming cost V 5 bases and J 0 bases, with 15 bases left between them. Here the CDR3 reads CASSGPGPTSTDTQYF. The CDR3 DNA follows: TGTGCCAGCAGTGGGCCGGGCCCCACTAGCACAGATACGCAGTATTTT.

The V and J genes are TRBV30 and TRBJ1-4, with D tentatively TRBD1 (6 bases). The germline CDR1 and CDR2 sequences are GTSNPN and SVGIG (reference sequence). This CDR3 has 14 residues. V lost 4 bases, J lost 7 bases, and 16 bases lay in between. The CDR3 region has the DNA TGTGCCTGGACCAAGACCCTAGGGGGTGAAAAACTGTTTTTT. Its protein product is CAWTKTLGGEKLFF.

The CDR3 is CASSQAQVRYGYTF. CDR3 in DNA: TGTGCCAGCAGCCAGGCGCAGGTTCGCTATGGCTACACCTTC. The chain combines TRBV3-1 (or the pseudogene TRBV3-2) with TRBJ1-2, with D unresolved. Germline V CDR1 and CDR2: LGHDT, YNNKEL (reference sequence). Trimming removed 3 bases at V and 4 bases at J, with 12 bases between. The CDR3 covers 14 residues.

The V call is TRBV4-1, the J call TRBJ2-5, with TRBD2 identical over 8 bases. The germline CDR1 and CDR2 sequences are MGHRA and YSYEKL. There are 17 residues in the CDR3. V dropped 4 bases and J dropped 2; count of bases not matched to a gene: 12. In DNA, the CDR3 is TGCGCCAGCAGCCTTCGGGGAGAGCGGGGGCTACAAGAGACCCAGTACTTC. Its protein product is CASSLRGERGLQETQYF.

The chain carries TRBV30 and TRBJ1-2, with 11 bases identical to TRBD1. CDR1 GTSNPN and CDR2 SVGIG come from the germline V gene (reference sequence). The CDR3 has 12 amino acids. Here the CDR3 reads CGGQGASVGYTF. The CDR3 coding sequence is TGTGGAGGACAGGGGGCGTCTGTTGGCTACACCTTC.

The chain's CDR3 is CASSQDLGTPGSEQYF. For the CDR3, the DNA is TGTGCCAGCAGCCAAGATTTAGGGACTCCTGGATCCGAGCAGTACTTC. The J gene is TRBJ2-7, the V gene TRBV4-2; TRBD2 is a possible D gene (6 bases). Germline V gene data show CDR1 as LGHNA and CDR2 as YNFKEQ. This CDR3 comprises 16 residues. V gave up 0 bases and J gave up 6 bases, with 18 bases separating them.

As regards this clone: Other DNA sequences in the same sample also yield this CDR3. V is TRBV30 and J is TRBJ1-5, with TRBD1 as a possible D gene (6 bases). The CDR3 consists of 13 residues. V dropped 1 base and J dropped 6 bases, with 10 bases sitting between them. Per the germline V gene, CDR1 is GTSNPN and CDR2 is SVGIG (reference sequence). The CDR3 nucleotides are TGTGCCTGGAGTGACAGGGTAGGTCAGCCCCAGCATTTT. It codes for CAWSDRVGQPQHF.

This clone was detected once. J is TRBJ2-1 and V is TRBV4-1; D uncertain. From germline, CDR1 is MGHRA and CDR2 YSYEKL. This CDR3 is 13 amino acids long. The germline V and J ends were trimmed by 0 bases and 12 bases, with 12 bases remaining between them. The CDR3 sequence: CASSQDPKKGQFF. The CDR3 region has the DNA TGCGCCAGCAGCCAAGATCCCAAAAAAGGGCAGTTCTTC.

This sequence joins TRBV11-3 and TRBJ1-1; 8 bases map to TRBD1. The CDR3 spans 15 residues. Germline V gene lookup returns CDR1 SGHNT and CDR2 YENEEA. Unmatched junction bases numbered 7, after V lost 2 bases and J lost 5 bases. The CDR3 coding sequence is TGTGCCAGCAGCTTACCCCAGGGGGCGGGTACTGAAGCTTTCTTT. Its translation is CASSLPQGAGTEAFF.

This rearrangement joins TRBV19 to TRBJ1-6; the D is unclear. Deletions cut 5 bases from V and 7 bases from J, with 12 bases between. Germline CDR1 is LNHDA and CDR2 is SQIVND (reference sequence). This CDR3 region has 14 residues. The CDR3 loop reads CASSPFSGNSPLHF. The CDR3 nucleotides are TGTGCCAGTAGTCCTTTCTCGGGCAATTCACCCCTCCACTTT.

J is TRBJ2-7 and V is TRBV11-2; possible D gene TRBD1, 5 bases. CDR1 is SGHAT, CDR2 FQNNGV, per germline. CDR3 size: 19 residues. V lost 3 bases, J lost 4 bases, and 28 bases lay in between. CDR3 bases: TGTGCCAGCAGCTTTTTGGGCCCCGTCCAACAAGGGGTGGGTTACGAGCAGTACTTC. It translates to CASSFLGPVQQGVGYEQYF.

The chain links TRBV6-9 to TRBJ1-2; tentative D call: TRBD1 (5 bases). Germline values: CDR1 MNHGY, CDR2 SVAAGI. The CDR3 is made up of 17 amino acids. Deletions cut 7 bases from V and 1 base from J, with 22 bases between. The CDR3 sequence is CASNYHCPGEGNYGYTF. The CDR3 nucleotides are TGTGCCAGCAACTACCACTGTCCGGGGGAGGGTAACTATGGCTACACCTTC.

V usage is TRBV5-1 and J usage is TRBJ2-3; TRBD2 agrees at 9 bases. The CDR3 is made up of 16 amino acids. The trim removed 0 bases at V and 1 base at J, leaving 3 bases unmatched. Germline V gene sequence: CDR1 SGHRS, CDR2 YFSETQ. CDR3 sequence (DNA): TGCGCCAGCAGCTTGGGGGTAGCGGGGGGCACAGATACGCAGTATTTT. Its translation is CASSLGVAGGTDTQYF.

The chain uses TRBV30 and TRBJ2-7, with 7 bases that match TRBD1. CDR3 length equals 15 residues. Trimming at V came to 2 bases and at J to 0 bases, leaving 7 bases not matched to a gene. CDR1 is GTSNPN and CDR2 is SVGIG in the germline V gene (reference sequence). The CDR3 is CAWSIGTAGSYEQYF. CDR3 bases: TGTGCCTGGAGTATTGGGACAGCTGGCTCCTACGAGCAGTACTTC.

The rearrangement links TRBV5-1 to TRBJ1-6, with TRBD1 matching 10 bases. The ends lost 0 bases at V and 9 bases at J; junction bases unmatched: 3. Germline V lookup: CDR1 SGHRS, CDR2 YFSETQ. This CDR3 has 15 amino acids. As DNA, the CDR3 is TGCGCCAGCAGCTTGGCCCGGGACAGGGGTTCACCCCTCCACTTT. Amino acids: CASSLARDRGSPLHF.